A single sample is the source of the 15 T cell receptor beta chains below, sequenced in a study of blood T cell repertoires in COVID-19. Generated by immunoSEQ multiplex PCR, the TCRdb table keeps only in-frame clones and is missing some. Of some 220,000 clones in the sample, roughly four fifths were seen once. The sample taken for sequencing was PBMCs or T cells enriched from blood (not recorded which). These receptors originate from a woman aged 40-49 years with acute COVID-19.

The genes are TRBV30 and TRBJ2-6; D might be TRBD2 (5 bases). This CDR3 is 15 amino acids long. The V end lost 7 bases, the J end lost 0 bases, and 13 bases lay between the germline ends. Germline V CDR1 and CDR2: GTSNPN, SVGIG (reference sequence). In DNA form, the CDR3 reads TGTGCCTCTCGGAGGAGACTCTCTGGGGCCAACGTCCTGACTTTC. Protein: CASRRRLSGANVLTF. Full variable domain (remainder filled in from reference TRBV30 and TRBJ2-6): SQTIHQWPATLVQPVGSPLSLECTVEGTSNPNLYWYRQAAGRGLQLLFYSVGIGQISSEVPQNLSASRPQDRQFILSSKKLLLSDSGFYLCASRRRLSGANVLTFGAGSRLTVL.

The chain is built from TRBV28 and TRBJ1-4, with 7 nucleotides matching TRBD1. Germline V gives CDR1 MDHEN, CDR2 SYDVKM. Trimming cost V 6 bases and J 10 bases; bases outside gene matches: 14. The CDR3 length is 15 residues. CDR3 nucleotides: TGTGCCAGCAGCCCCACAGGGGTCCCAGGGGGAAAACTGTTTTTT. Protein product: CASSPTGVPGGKLFF.

For the CDR3, the DNA is TGTGCCAGCAGGATGGGACTGGCATCCTACGAGCAGTACTTC. The encoded protein is CASRMGLASYEQYF. J is TRBJ2-7 and V is TRBV6-5; perhaps TRBD2 as D (6 bases). V was cut by 6 bases and J by 1 base, with 13 bases left in between. Germline CDR1 reads MNHEY; CDR2 reads SVGAGI. The CDR3 totals 14 residues.

The chain's CDR3 is CASSLGTGSYYGYTF. The CDR3 coding sequence is TGTGCCAGCAGTTTAGGGACAGGGAGTTACTATGGCTACACCTTC. V and J are TRBV28 and TRBJ1-2; 9 bases are a match to TRBD1. V lost 2 bases to trimming and J lost 3 bases; unmatched junction nucleotides: 4. Germline assignment: CDR1 MDHEN and CDR2 SYDVKM. There are 15 residues in the CDR3.

This chain connects TRBV6-5 to TRBJ1-5; 8 bases line up with TRBD1. The CDR3 runs to 15 residues. Trimming at V came to 5 bases and at J to 3 bases, leaving 6 bases not matched to a gene. The V gene's germline CDR1 is MNHEY and CDR2 SVGAGI. CDR3 bases: TGTGCCAGCAGTACGGACAGGGAATACAATCAGCCCCAGCATTTT. Translation gives CASSTDREYNQPQHF.

The J gene is TRBJ2-1, the V gene TRBV7-8; 7 nucleotides align to TRBD2. CDR3 length: 16 residues. Germline assignment: CDR1 SGHVS and CDR2 FQNEAQ. The V segment lost 1 base and the J segment 5 bases; nucleotides outside the gene matches: 8. In nucleotides, the CDR3 is TGTGCCAGCAGCTTAGTCCTAGGACTAGGCGACAATGAGCAGTTCTTC. The encoded protein is CASSLVLGLGDNEQFF.

This clone was counted only a few times. The rearrangement uses TRBV4-1 and TRBJ2-2, with 10 bases that match TRBD1. Germline CDR1 and CDR2: MGHRA and YSYEKL. The CDR3 extends over 15 amino acids. V shed 5 bases and J 7 bases; nucleotides not matched to a gene: 7. CDR3 region: CASSARQGAGGELFF. The CDR3 region has the DNA TGCGCCAGCAGCGCACGACAGGGGGCGGGCGGGGAGCTGTTTTTT.

The chain has TRBV7-8 and TRBJ2-2, with 13 bases that match TRBD2. The CDR3 length is 16 residues. Germline CDR1 is SGHVS and CDR2 is FQNEAQ. Trimming cost V 4 bases and J 7 bases; bases outside gene matches: 6. In DNA, the CDR3 is TGTGCCAGCAGCTCAACTAGCGGGGGGGCCCACGGGGAGCTGTTTTTT. Its protein product is CASSSTSGGAHGELFF.

The gene calls are TRBV5-6 and TRBJ1-3; D remains ambiguous. The germline CDR1 and CDR2 sequences are SGHDT and YYEEEE. This CDR3 spans 16 amino acids. Trimming removed 0 bases at V and 0 bases at J, with 10 bases between. The CDR3 sequence: CASSLGPGVSGNTIYF. The CDR3 DNA reads TGTGCCAGCAGCTTGGGGCCCGGGGTCTCTGGAAACACCATATATTTT.

This clone was seen a handful of times. The chain carries TRBV18 and TRBJ2-7, with no clear D. V was cut by 6 bases and J by 5 bases, with 8 bases left in between. The CDR3 totals 11 residues. Germline-derived CDR1 and CDR2 are KGHSH and LQKENI. CDR3 DNA: TGTGCCAGCTCCCCAGAGCACGAGCAGTACTTC. It is translated as CASSPEHEQYF.

This clone appeared once. This chain connects TRBV30 to TRBJ1-6; 8 bases line up with TRBD1. Unmatched junction bases numbered 8, after V lost 1 base and J lost 3 bases. The CDR3 loop spans 17 amino acids. Germline V gives CDR1 GTSNPN, CDR2 SVGIG (reference sequence). CDR3 nucleotide sequence: TGTGCCTGGAGTGACGGACAGGGAAGGTTCTATAATTCACCCCTCCACTTT. This sequence encodes CAWSDGQGRFYNSPLHF. Variable domain in full (rest from reference TRBV30 and TRBJ1-6): SQTIHQWPATLVQPVGSPLSLECTVEGTSNPNLYWYRQAAGRGLQLLFYSVGIGQISSEVPQNLSASRPQDRQFILSSKKLLLSDSGFYLCAWSDGQGRFYNSPLHFGNGTRLTVT.

The chain employs TRBV5-5 and TRBJ2-5; tentative D call: TRBD2 (6 bases). The CDR3 spans 16 residues. Germline CDR1 SGHKS, CDR2 YYEKEE (reference sequence). V was pared by 1 base and J by 2 bases, with 15 bases between. The CDR3 sequence is CASSLHIGAGQETQYF. The DNA of the CDR3 is TGTGCCAGCAGCTTGCATATTGGTGCGGGGCAAGAGACCCAGTACTTC.

The V call is TRBV7-9, the J call TRBJ2-7, with 12 nucleotides matching TRBD2. Germline lookup yields CDR1 SEHNR and CDR2 FQNEAQ (reference sequence). This CDR3 is 16 amino acids long. V lost 0 bases, J lost 5 bases, and 5 bases stayed unmatched. CDR3 loop: CASSLALAGGPHEQYF. DNA for the CDR3: TGTGCCAGCAGCTTAGCCCTAGCGGGAGGGCCTCACGAGCAGTACTTC. The full variable domain, rest sourced from reference TRBV7-9 and TRBJ2-7, is DTGVSQNPRHKITKRGQNVTFRCDPISEHNRLYWYRQTLGQGPEFLTYFQNEAQLEKSRLLSDRFSAERPKGSFSTLEIQRTEQGDSAMYLCASSLALAGGPHEQYFGPGTRLTVT.

This clone showed up just a few times. The chain couples TRBV2 to TRBJ2-7; 7 bases line up with TRBD1. V lost 6 bases, J lost 5 bases, and 4 bases stayed unmatched. The germline gives CDR1 SNHLY, CDR2 FYNNEI. The CDR3 has 12 amino acids. CDR3: CASRTGSHEQYF. In DNA, the CDR3 is TGTGCCAGCAGGACAGGGTCCCACGAGCAGTACTTC.

The chain links TRBV18 to TRBJ1-3; D not certain. This CDR3 spans 17 amino acids. Trimming removed 0 bases from V and 5 bases from J, with 17 bases in between. Germline V gene data show CDR1 as KGHSH and CDR2 as LQKENI. CDR3 nucleotides: TGTGCCAGCTCACCACCGAGCGGCGGACCCGACCGAAACACCATATATTTT. Translation gives CASSPPSGGPDRNTIYF.